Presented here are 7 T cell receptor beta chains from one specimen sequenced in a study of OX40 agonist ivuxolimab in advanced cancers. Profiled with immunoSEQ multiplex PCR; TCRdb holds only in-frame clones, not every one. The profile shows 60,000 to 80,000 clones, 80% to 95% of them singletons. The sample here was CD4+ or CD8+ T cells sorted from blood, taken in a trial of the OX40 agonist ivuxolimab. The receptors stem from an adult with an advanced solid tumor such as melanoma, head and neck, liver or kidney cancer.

The CDR3 DNA is TGTGCCAGCAGCTCCGCCCCACTGGGGGCGGTTGGGTACGAGCAGTACTTC. This encodes CASSSAPLGAVGYEQYF. The chain carries TRBV7-6 and TRBJ2-7; D is possibly TRBD1 (6 bases). This CDR3 spans 17 amino acids. Germline V CDR1 and CDR2: SGHVS, FNYEAQ. The V and J ends lost 4 bases and 4 bases respectively, with 23 bases between them.

For the CDR3, the DNA is TGTGCCAGCAGTTCGAAGCCGGGACAGGGGGCGACCCAGTACTTC. This codes for CASSSKPGQGATQYF. The chain couples TRBV6-1 to TRBJ2-5, with 12 bases lining up with TRBD1. The CDR3 length is 15 residues. V lost 5 bases and J lost 7; bases outside the gene matches: 8. In germline, CDR1 is MNHNS, CDR2 SASEGT.

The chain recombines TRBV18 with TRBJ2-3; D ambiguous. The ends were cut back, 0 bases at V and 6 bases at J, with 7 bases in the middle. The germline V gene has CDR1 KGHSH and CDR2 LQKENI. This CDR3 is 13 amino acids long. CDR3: CASSPPAVDTQYF. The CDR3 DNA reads TGTGCCAGCTCACCACCTGCGGTGGATACGCAGTATTTT.

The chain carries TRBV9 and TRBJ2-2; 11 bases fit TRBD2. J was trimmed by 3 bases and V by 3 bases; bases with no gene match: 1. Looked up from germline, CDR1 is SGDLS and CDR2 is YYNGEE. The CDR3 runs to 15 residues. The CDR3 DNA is TGTGCCAGCAGCGAACTAGCGGGAGACACCGGGGAGCTGTTTTTT. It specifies CASSELAGDTGELFF.

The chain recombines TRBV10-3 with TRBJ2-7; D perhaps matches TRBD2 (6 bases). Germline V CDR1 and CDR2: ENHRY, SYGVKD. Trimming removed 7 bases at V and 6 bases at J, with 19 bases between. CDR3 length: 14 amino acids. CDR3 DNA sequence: TGTGCCATCAACCCGGGACCTAGCGCAGGCGAGCAGTACTTC. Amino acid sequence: CAINPGPSAGEQYF.

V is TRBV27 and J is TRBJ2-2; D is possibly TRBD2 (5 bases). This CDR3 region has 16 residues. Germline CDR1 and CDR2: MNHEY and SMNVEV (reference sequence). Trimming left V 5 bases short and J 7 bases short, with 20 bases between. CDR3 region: CASSPGSVAAIGELFF. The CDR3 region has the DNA TGTGCCAGCAGTCCGGGGTCTGTCGCGGCTATCGGGGAGCTGTTTTTT.

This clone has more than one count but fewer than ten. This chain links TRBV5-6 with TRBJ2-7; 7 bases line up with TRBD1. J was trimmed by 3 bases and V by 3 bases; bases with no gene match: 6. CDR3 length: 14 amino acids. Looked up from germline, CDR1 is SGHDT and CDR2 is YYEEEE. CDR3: CASSWTGKGYEQYF. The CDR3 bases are TGTGCCAGCAGCTGGACAGGCAAAGGCTACGAGCAGTACTTC.